This T cell receptor beta chain was captured in a study of cytotoxic CD8 clonotypes in ibrutinib-treated CLL. General study results and limits: Baseline levels of clonality went above those of age-matched healthy donors and moved with circulating CD8+ T-cell counts.

TCRdb keeps only in-frame clones here, not all; method: immunoSEQ multiplex PCR. The sample lists about 300,000 clones, more than 70% occurring once. On this clone: Its target is not known.

CDR1 SQVTM and CDR2 ANQGSEA come from the germline V gene. The CDR3 contains 14 residues. J lost 9 bases, V lost 8 bases, and 11 bases had no gene match. The sequencing used PBMCs, collected at disease progression, from a patient treated with ibrutinib. V is TRBV29-1 and J is TRBJ1-6, with 9 bases that match TRBD1. The source is a human donor with chronic lymphocytic leukemia. The CDR3 DNA reads TGCAGCACTTCTCCGGGACAGGGTGGTTCACCCCTCCACTTT. It codes for CSTSPGQGGSPLHF.